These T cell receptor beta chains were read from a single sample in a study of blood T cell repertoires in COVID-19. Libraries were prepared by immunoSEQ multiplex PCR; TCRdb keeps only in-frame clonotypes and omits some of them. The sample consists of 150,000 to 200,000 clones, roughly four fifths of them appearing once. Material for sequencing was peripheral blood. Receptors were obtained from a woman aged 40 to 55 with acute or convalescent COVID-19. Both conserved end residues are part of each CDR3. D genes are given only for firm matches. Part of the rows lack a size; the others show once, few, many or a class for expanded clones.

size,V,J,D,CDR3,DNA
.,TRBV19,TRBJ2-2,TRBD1,CASSDVRQGIIAGELFF,TGTGCCAGTAGCGACGTTCGACAGGGTATTATTGCCGGGGAGCTGTTTTTT
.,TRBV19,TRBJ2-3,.,CASGTTGYNTDTQYF,TGTGCCAGTGGAACTACAGGGTATAATACAGATACGCAGTATTTT
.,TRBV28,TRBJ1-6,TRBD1,CASSSRGRSPLHF,TGTGCCAGCAGTTCCAGGGGGCGTTCACCCCTCCACTTT
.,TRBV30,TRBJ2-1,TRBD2,CAWTSGNEQFF,TGTGCCTGGACTAGCGGAAATGAGCAGTTCTTC
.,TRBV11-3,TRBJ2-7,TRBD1,CASSLGTGGEQYF,TGTGCCAGCAGCTTAGGAACAGGGGGCGAGCAGTACTTC
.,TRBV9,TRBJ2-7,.,CASSEPQTAYEQYF,TGTGCCAGCAGCGAGCCCCAGACAGCCTACGAGCAGTACTTC
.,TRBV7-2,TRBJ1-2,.,CASKPTSMNGYTF,TGTGCCAGTAAGCCTACTTCGATGAATGGCTACACCTTC
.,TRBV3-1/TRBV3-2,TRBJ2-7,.,CASSQLGSYEQYF,TGTGCCAGCAGCCAACTAGGCTCCTACGAGCAGTACTTC
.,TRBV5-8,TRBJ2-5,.,CASSLERLLEETQYF,TGTGCCAGCAGCTTAGAGCGGCTACTCGAAGAGACCCAGTACTTC
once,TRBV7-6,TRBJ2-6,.,CASSSTGSSGANVLTF,TGTGCCAGCAGCTCAACGGGGAGCTCTGGGGCCAACGTCCTGACTTTC
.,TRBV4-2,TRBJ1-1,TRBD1,CASSQDDRERTEAFF,TGTGCCAGCAGCCAAGATGACAGGGAGCGCACTGAAGCTTTCTTT
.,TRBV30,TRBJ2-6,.,CAWTRSGANVLTF,TGTGCCTGGACCAGATCTGGGGCCAACGTCCTGACTTTC
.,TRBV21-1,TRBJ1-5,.,CASAGDRGFQPQHF,TGTGCCAGCGCTGGGGACAGGGGCTTTCAGCCCCAGCATTTT
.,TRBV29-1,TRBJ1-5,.,CSVEEQGGQPQHF,TGCAGCGTTGAAGAACAGGGAGGGCAGCCCCAGCATTTT
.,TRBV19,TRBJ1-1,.,CASSIGGAEAFF,TGTGCCAGTAGTATAGGAGGAGCTGAAGCTTTCTTT
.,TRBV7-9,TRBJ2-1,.,CASSLIRAWGTYNEQFF,TGTGCCAGCAGCTTAATCAGGGCCTGGGGAACATACAATGAGCAGTTCTTC
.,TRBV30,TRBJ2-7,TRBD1,CAWSPLGTGEVEQYF,TGTGCCTGGAGTCCCCTGGGGACAGGGGAAGTCGAGCAGTACTTC